This T cell receptor (beta chain) was sequenced for a study of blood T cell repertoires in COVID-19. V gave up 4 bases and J gave up 2 bases, with 10 bases separating them. This CDR3 has 14 residues. Germline V gene sequence: CDR1 SGDLS, CDR2 YYNGEE. Produced via immunoSEQ multiplex PCR; TCRdb's table is partial and in-frame only. This table has 85,000 or so clones, roughly 85% appearing once. The TCR sequence derives from a man aged 45-60 years with active or convalescent COVID-19. The chain recombines TRBV9 with TRBJ1-5, with unresolved D. Sequences were obtained from peripheral blood. The CDR3 loop is CASSQTGGNQPQHF. In nucleotides, the CDR3 is TGTGCCAGCAGCCAGACGGGTGGCAATCAGCCCCAGCATTTT.